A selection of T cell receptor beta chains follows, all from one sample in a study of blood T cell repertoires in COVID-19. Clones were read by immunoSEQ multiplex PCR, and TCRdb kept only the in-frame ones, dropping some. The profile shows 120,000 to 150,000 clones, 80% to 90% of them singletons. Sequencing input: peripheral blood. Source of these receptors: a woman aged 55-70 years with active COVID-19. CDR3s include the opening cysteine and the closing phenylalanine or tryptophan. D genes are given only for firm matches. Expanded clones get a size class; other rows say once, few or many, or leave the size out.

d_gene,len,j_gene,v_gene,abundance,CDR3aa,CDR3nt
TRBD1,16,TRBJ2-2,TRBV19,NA,CASSIPGQGRTGELFF,TGTGCCAGTAGTATCCCCGGACAGGGTAGGACCGGGGAGCTGTTTTTT
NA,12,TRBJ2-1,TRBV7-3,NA,CASSLEQNEQFF,TGTGCCAGCAGCTTAGAACAGAATGAGCAGTTCTTC
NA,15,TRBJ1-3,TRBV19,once,CASSIAGTTGNTIYF,TGTGCCAGTAGTATAGCTGGGACAACTGGAAACACCATATATTTT
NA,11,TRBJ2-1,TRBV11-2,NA,CASSLLNEQFF,TGTGCCAGCAGCTTACTGAATGAGCAGTTCTTC
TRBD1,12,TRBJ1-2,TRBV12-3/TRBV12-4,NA,CASRTQGSGYTF,TGTGCCAGCAGGACACAGGGGAGCGGCTACACCTTC
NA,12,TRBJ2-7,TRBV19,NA,CASSSVLDEQYF,TGTGCCAGTAGCTCGGTGCTAGACGAGCAGTACTTC
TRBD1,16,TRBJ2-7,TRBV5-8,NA,CASSLRTGPLPYEQYF,TGTGCCAGCAGCTTACGGACAGGGCCTCTTCCCTACGAGCAGTACTTC
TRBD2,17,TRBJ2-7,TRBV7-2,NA,CASSPRLAGVASYEQYF,TGTGCCAGCAGCCCCAGACTAGCGGGAGTGGCCAGTTACGAGCAGTACTTC
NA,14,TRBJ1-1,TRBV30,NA,CAWSVRGVNTEAFF,TGTGCCTGGAGTGTTCGGGGGGTGAACACTGAAGCTTTCTTT
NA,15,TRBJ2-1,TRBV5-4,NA,CASSLEGGSYNEQFF,TGTGCCAGCAGCTTGGAAGGGGGAAGCTACAATGAGCAGTTCTTC
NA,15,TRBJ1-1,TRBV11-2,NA,CASSLDRGGSTEAFF,TGTGCCAGCAGCTTAGACCGGGGCGGGAGCACTGAAGCTTTCTTT
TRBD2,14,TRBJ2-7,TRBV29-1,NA,CSVRLAGGRYEQYF,TGCAGCGTTCGACTAGCGGGAGGTCGCTACGAGCAGTACTTC
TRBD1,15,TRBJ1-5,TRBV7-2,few,CASSLATGSGQPQHF,TGTGCCAGCAGCTTAGCGACAGGGAGTGGGCAGCCCCAGCATTTT
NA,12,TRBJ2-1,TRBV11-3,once,CASSQGGNEQFF,TGTGCCAGCAGCCAGGGCGGCAATGAGCAGTTCTTC
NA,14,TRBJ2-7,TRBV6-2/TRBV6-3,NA,CASSRPGSAREQYF,TGTGCCAGCAGCAGACCCGGGTCCGCCCGCGAGCAGTACTTC
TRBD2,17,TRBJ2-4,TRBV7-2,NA,CASSSPGLAGAKNIQYF,TGTGCCAGCAGCTCACCGGGACTAGCGGGAGCCAAAAACATTCAGTACTTC